The 32 T cell receptor beta chains below come from one sample, sequenced in a study of CD8+CD57+ T cells in acquired aplastic anemia. By flow cytometry, patients selected for sequencing had shown an expansion of CD8+CD57+ cells. Profiles of TCR beta VDJ and CDR3 were generated from a genomic DNA template. One entry per CDR3 protein, called by TCRdb with MiXCR from the reads. The sample lists some 150,000 distinct CDR3 sequences, 71% occurring once. Input material: sorted CD4+, CD8+, or CD8+CD57+ T cells (not recorded which) from PBMCs. The receptors were sampled from a human donor with aplastic anemia.

The chain is built from TRBV14 and TRBJ2-1, with D possibly TRBD2 on 6 matching bases. CDR3 length: 15 residues. V lost 1 base and J lost 1, with 8 bases in between. Germline loops: CDR1 SGHDN, CDR2 FVKESK. The CDR3 spells CASSQVADSYNEQFF. For the CDR3, the DNA is TGTGCCAGCAGCCAAGTAGCGGATTCCTACAATGAGCAGTTCTTC.

V gene TRBV7-9 combines with J gene TRBJ2-2; D unclear. This CDR3 has 12 amino acids. Per germline, CDR1 SEHNR and CDR2 FQNEAQ (reference sequence). V shed 6 bases and J shed 2 bases, with 4 bases lying between them. CDR3 coding DNA: TGTGCCAGCAGGATAAACACCGGGGAGCTGTTTTTT. This codes for CASRINTGELFF. Together with reference TRBV7-9 and TRBJ2-2, the CDR3 gives the full variable domain: DTGVSQNPRHKITKRGQNVTFRCDPISEHNRLYWYRQTLGQGPEFLTYFQNEAQLEKSRLLSDRFSAERPKGSFSTLEIQRTEQGDSAMYLCASRINTGELFFGEGSRLTVL.

In its sample, this clonotype was seen a few times. DNA of the CDR3: TGCAGTGCTAGATCCATCAGCAGCTACGAGCAGTACTTC. It translates to CSARSISSYEQYF. The chain recombines TRBV20-1 with TRBJ2-7, with D hard to call. Germline values: CDR1 DFQATT, CDR2 SNEGSKA (reference sequence). This CDR3 contains 13 residues. V lost 2 bases to trimming and J lost 3 bases, with 11 bases between them.

This clonotype turned up a few times. This rearrangement joins TRBV2 to TRBJ2-7; no definite D call. The CDR3 consists of 14 residues. The V and J ends lost 4 bases and 0 bases respectively, with 10 bases between them. Per germline, CDR1 SNHLY and CDR2 FYNNEI. The CDR3 loop is CASSADLSSYEQYF. CDR3 sequence (DNA): TGTGCCAGCAGTGCGGACCTGAGCTCCTACGAGCAGTACTTC. The full variable domain, in which reference TRBV2 and TRBJ2-7 provide the parts outside the CDR3, is EPEVTQTPSHQVTQMGQEVILRCVPISNHLYFYWYRQILGQKVEFLVSFYNNEISEKSEIFDDQFSVERPDGSNFTLKIRSTKLEDSAMYFCASSADLSSYEQYFGPGTRLTVT.

This chain uses TRBV6-1 with TRBJ2-2, with 7 bases that match TRBD1. The CDR3 covers 15 residues. V lost 11 bases to trimming and J lost 5 bases; unmatched junction nucleotides: 14. The germline gives CDR1 MNHNS, CDR2 SASEGT. CDR3 DNA sequence: TGTGCCCTTCGAGGGGCAGGGGGAATGACCGGGGAGCTGTTTTTT. Its protein is CALRGAGGMTGELFF.

On this clonotype itself: Compared with germline, one end of the junction differs, possibly owing to a read error. CDR3 amino acids: CASSQGTSGSYNSPLHF. Here the CDR3 DNA reads TGTGCCAGCAGCCAAGGGACTAGCGGCTCCTACAATTCACCCCTCCACTTT. The rearrangement uses TRBV4-2 and TRBJ1-6; no definite D call. The CDR3 extends over 17 amino acids. Germline-derived CDR1 and CDR2 are LGHNA and YNFKEQ.

The V gene is TRBV4-1, the J gene TRBJ1-2; D may be TRBD1 (5 bases). This CDR3 has 15 residues. V lost 0 bases, J lost 1 base, and 9 bases lay in between. From germline, CDR1 is MGHRA and CDR2 YSYEKL. The CDR3, as DNA: TGCGCCAGCAGCCAAGATCGGGGCAGTAACTATGGCTACACCTTC. Protein product: CASSQDRGSNYGYTF.

This clonotype showed up many times. The V and J genes are TRBV6-5 and TRBJ1-2; 10 bases line up with TRBD1. In germline, CDR1 is MNHEY, CDR2 SVGAGI. Germline trimming cut 8 bases from V and 4 bases from J; bases unmatched to any gene: 7. CDR3 length equals 14 residues. CDR3 sequence reads: CASGTGAPSYGYTF. Written as DNA, the CDR3 is TGTGCCAGCGGGACAGGGGCCCCCAGCTATGGCTACACCTTC.

The chain recombines TRBV2 with TRBJ1-1; no clear D gene. The CDR3 contains 13 residues. Trimming left V 7 bases short and J 1 base short, with 10 bases between. Germline CDR1 is SNHLY and CDR2 is FYNNEI. In DNA form, the CDR3 reads TGTGCCAGCAATGGGGAAAGGAACACTGAAGCTTTCTTT. Its translation: CASNGERNTEAFF.

The chain combines TRBV11-2 with TRBJ2-1; D gene unclear. This CDR3 has 13 residues. Germline CDR1 is SGHAT and CDR2 is FQNNGV. V was trimmed by 1 base and J by 11 bases, leaving 12 bases between them. CDR3 residues: CASSLGAPGKQFF. The DNA of the CDR3 is TGTGCCAGCAGCTTAGGTGCCCCCGGTAAGCAGTTCTTC.

The rearrangement uses TRBV6-6 and TRBJ2-6, with D uncertain. Germline V gene sequence: CDR1 MNHNY, CDR2 SVGAGI (reference sequence). The V and J ends lost 3 bases and 0 bases respectively, with 3 bases between them. The CDR3 runs to 14 residues. The CDR3 sequence: CASSYGSGANVLTF. In nucleotides, the CDR3 is TGTGCCAGCAGTTATGGCTCTGGGGCCAACGTCCTGACTTTC.

The V call is TRBV2, the J call TRBJ1-5; D perhaps matches TRBD1 (6 bases). This CDR3 has 16 residues. Germline V gene data show CDR1 as SNHLY and CDR2 as FYNNEI. Deletions cut 4 bases from V and 4 bases from J, with 17 bases between. The DNA for the CDR3 is TGTGCCAGCAGTGGGGGGCAGGGGTTTTTAAATCAGCCCCAGCATTTT. It yields the protein CASSGGQGFLNQPQHF.

V is TRBV6-5 and J is TRBJ2-5; 7 bases fit TRBD2. Losses at the gene ends were 2 bases for V and 2 bases for J; bases not matched to a gene: 5. The CDR3 has 15 amino acids. Germline CDR1 MNHEY, CDR2 SVGAGI. CDR3 coding DNA: TGTGCCAGCAGTTACACGGCTAGCGGACAAGAGACCCAGTACTTC. Residues: CASSYTASGQETQYF.

This clonotype has only one observation. V gene TRBV7-2 combines with J gene TRBJ2-7; tentatively, D is TRBD2 (5 bases). The CDR3 length is 20 residues. V lost 3 bases and J 4 bases, leaving 31 bases between the germline ends. Germline CDR1 and CDR2: SGHTA and FQGNSA. CDR3 amino acids: CASSFKGIPFDGEDRYEQYF. In nucleotides, the CDR3 is TGTGCCAGCAGCTTCAAAGGCATCCCGTTTGACGGGGAAGACCGGTACGAGCAGTACTTC.

V is TRBV6-4 and J is TRBJ2-1; 7 nucleotides align to TRBD2. The junction had 5 bases not matched to a gene; V was cut back by 2 bases and J by 4 bases. The CDR3 extends over 15 amino acids. CDR1 is MRHNA, CDR2 SNTAGT, per germline. This chain's CDR3 is CASSDGTTDYNEQFF. The CDR3 nucleotides read TGTGCCAGCAGTGACGGGACTACGGATTACAATGAGCAGTTCTTC.

The chain uses TRBV6-4 and TRBJ2-6, with TRBD1 as a possible D gene (6 bases). From germline, CDR1 is MRHNA and CDR2 SNTAGT. The CDR3 totals 14 residues. Trimming removed 2 bases at V and 4 bases at J, with 6 bases between. This chain's CDR3 is CASSDGTGANVLTF. In nucleotides, the CDR3 is TGTGCCAGCAGTGACGGGACAGGGGCCAACGTCCTGACTTTC.

V and J are TRBV7-8 and TRBJ2-7; no clear D gene. Trimming took 2 bases from V and 0 from J, leaving 8 bases between them. CDR3 length equals 14 residues. Germline CDR1 SGHVS, CDR2 FQNEAQ. The DNA of the CDR3 is TGTGCCAGCAGCTTAACGAAGAGCTCCTACGAGCAGTACTTC. Protein sequence: CASSLTKSSYEQYF.

For this clonotype: This clone may be a read error of a much larger clone one base away. The V call is TRBV10-3, the J call TRBJ2-5, with D possibly being TRBD1 or TRBD2 (6 bases each). Trimming shortened V by 4 bases and J by 0 bases, and 18 bases separated the two germline ends. The length of the CDR3 is 17 residues. Germline V gene lookup returns CDR1 ENHRY and CDR2 SYGVKD. This chain's CDR3 is CAISVGLGGRDQETQYF. The CDR3 coding sequence is TGTGCCATCAGTGTGGGGCTCGGGGGCCGTGACCAAGAGACCCAGTACTTC.

This clonotype was seen a few times. This chain connects TRBV2 to TRBJ1-2; 8 nucleotides align to TRBD1. This CDR3 spans 16 amino acids. The ends lost 6 bases at V and 4 bases at J; junction bases unmatched: 13. CDR1 and CDR2 (germline): SNHLY, FYNNEI. DNA for the CDR3: TGTGCCAGCAGGGACATTCGACAGGGGATCGGCTATGGCTACACCTTC. Protein product: CASRDIRQGIGYGYTF. The whole variable domain, filled in from reference TRBV2 and TRBJ1-2, reads EPEVTQTPSHQVTQMGQEVILRCVPISNHLYFYWYRQILGQKVEFLVSFYNNEISEKSEIFDDQFSVERPDGSNFTLKIRSTKLEDSAMYFCASRDIRQGIGYGYTFGSGTRLTVV.

The chain employs TRBV2 and TRBJ1-1; 7 nucleotides line up with TRBD1. The junction had 8 bases not matched to a gene; V was cut back by 7 bases and J by 6 bases. CDR1 is SNHLY and CDR2 is FYNNEI in the germline V gene. The CDR3 runs 13 residues. The CDR3 DNA reads as TGTGCCAGCACCAGAACGACAGGGTCTGAAGCTTTCTTT. Translating gives CASTRTTGSEAFF.

The sample holds one count of this clonotype. A read error is likely, as this CDR3 ends without the conserved phenylalanine or tryptophan. The V gene is TRBV7-9, the J gene TRBJ1-6; no reliable D call. CDR3 length equals 13 residues. CDR1 and CDR2 (germline): SEHNR, FQNEAQ (reference sequence). V was cut by 5 bases and J by 7 bases, with 9 bases left in between. The CDR3 region has the DNA TGTGCCAGCAGCGCCGACGACAATTCACCCCTCCACTGT. Translated, it gives CASSADDNSPLHC.

The chain carries TRBV12-3 or TRBV12-4 and TRBJ2-7, with TRBD1 as a possible D gene (5 bases). The V and J ends lost 1 base and 2 bases respectively, with 9 bases between them. The CDR3 runs to 14 residues. This chain's CDR3 is CASSLVQGTYEQYF. The CDR3 nucleotides read TGTGCCAGCAGTTTAGTTCAGGGAACCTACGAGCAGTACTTC.

Concerning this clonotype itself: Mismatch with germline at one junction end may stem from a read error. The chain links TRBV7-9 to TRBJ2-7; 7 nucleotides match TRBD1. This CDR3 contains 17 residues. Germline V gene sequence: CDR1 SEHNR, CDR2 FQNEAQ (reference sequence). Written as DNA, the CDR3 is TGTGCCAGCAACTTAGTAGCGATTCGACAGGGAAGGTACGAGCAGTACTTC. It specifies CASNLVAIRQGRYEQYF.

This chain uses TRBV25-1 with TRBJ2-7, with D perhaps TRBD1 or TRBD2 (5 bases each). This CDR3 contains 14 residues. The germline V gene has CDR1 MGHDK and CDR2 SYGVNS. Trimming shortened V by 2 bases and J by 2 bases, and 10 bases separated the two germline ends. In DNA form, the CDR3 reads TGTGCCAGCAGTGAAGGTCAGGGAGCCTACGAGCAGTACTTC. It encodes CASSEGQGAYEQYF.

The rearrangement uses TRBV10-3 and TRBJ2-7; D remains ambiguous. CDR1 ENHRY and CDR2 SYGVKD come from the germline V gene. The CDR3 runs to 12 residues. V lost 4 bases and J 4 bases, leaving 8 bases between the germline ends. The CDR3 spells CAISGPIYEQYF. The DNA for the CDR3 is TGTGCCATCAGTGGGCCTATATACGAGCAGTACTTC.

J is TRBJ2-7 and V is TRBV15; 9 nucleotides agree with TRBD1. The germline CDR1 and CDR2 sequences are LNHNV and YYDKDF (reference sequence). The CDR3 extends over 16 amino acids. V was clipped by 5 bases and J by 5 bases; unmatched bases: 13. CDR3 residues: CATSARVAGQGHEQYF. The CDR3, as DNA: TGTGCCACCAGCGCCCGTGTGGCGGGACAGGGTCACGAGCAGTACTTC.

This clonotype was counted many times. The rearrangement uses TRBV6-4 and TRBJ2-3; 7 bases align to TRBD2. The CDR3 has 14 residues. In germline, CDR1 is MRHNA, CDR2 SNTAGT. The junction had 8 bases not matched to a gene; V was cut back by 6 bases and J by 5 bases. The CDR3, as DNA: TGTGCCAGCAGCGGGACTGGCGGGGGAGATACGCAGTATTTT. This translates into CASSGTGGGDTQYF.

The rearrangement joins TRBV29-1 to TRBJ2-5; 7 bases are shared with TRBD2. Germline trimming cut 6 bases from V and 2 bases from J; bases unmatched to any gene: 3. Germline CDR1 SQVTM, CDR2 ANQGSEA. The CDR3 covers 12 residues. CDR3 amino acids: CSVLRGQETQYF. CDR3 nucleotide sequence: TGCAGCGTGCTGCGGGGGCAAGAGACCCAGTACTTC.

This clonotype was found a few times. In DNA form, the CDR3 reads TGTGCCATTGACGGAGGGGGAGAGACCCAGTACTTC. Protein: CAIDGGGETQYF. V gene TRBV2 combines with J gene TRBJ2-5; D could derive from TRBD1 or TRBD2 (6 bases each). Germline V lookup: CDR1 SNHLY, CDR2 FYNNEI. Trimming removed 10 bases from V and 4 bases from J, with 13 bases in between. This CDR3 is built from 12 residues.

The chain combines TRBV12-3 or TRBV12-4 with TRBJ1-4; 8 nucleotides line up with TRBD1. CDR3 length equals 14 residues. V shed 6 bases and J 12 bases; nucleotides not matched to a gene: 12. CDR3 sequence: CASSPRQGAAELFF. The DNA for the CDR3 is TGTGCCAGCAGCCCCAGGCAGGGGGCGGCGGAACTGTTTTTT.

The chain uses TRBV9 and TRBJ2-7; maybe TRBD2 (6 bases). The CDR3 consists of 14 residues. CDR1 is SGDLS and CDR2 is YYNGEE in the germline V gene. Trimming cost V 0 bases and J 5 bases, with 12 bases left between them. The CDR3 loop reads CASSVASGGDEQYF. The DNA for the CDR3 is TGTGCCAGCAGCGTAGCAAGTGGAGGGGACGAGCAGTACTTC.

The chain couples TRBV15 to TRBJ1-2; 10 bases line up with TRBD1. The germline V gene has CDR1 LNHNV and CDR2 YYDKDF (reference sequence). The CDR3 is made up of 15 amino acids. The V segment lost 1 base and the J segment 5 bases; nucleotides outside the gene matches: 4. CDR3: CATSRVQGQGYGYTF. DNA of the CDR3: TGTGCCACCAGCAGAGTTCAGGGACAGGGGTATGGCTACACCTTC. Filled out from reference TRBV15 and TRBJ1-2, the complete variable domain reads DAMVIQNPRYQVTQFGKPVTLSCSQTLNHNVMYWYQQKSSQAPKLLFHYYDKDFNNEADTPDNFQSRRPNTSFCFLDIRSPGLGDTAMYLCATSRVQGQGYGYTFGSGTRLTVV.